What follows is one TCR beta chain and its context. Its cognate antigen is unknown. The CDR3 has 15 amino acids. The germline V gene has CDR1 KGHDR and CDR2 SFDVKD. Trimming took 6 bases from V and 4 from J, leaving 15 bases between them. The data derive from a study of blood T cells in healthy people across ages. Study outcomes and limitations: In older individuals, TCR beta diversity per million T cells was lower, falling roughly linearly with age.

Primers used in a second PCR of roughly 6 to 11 cycles were a sample-barcoded 5' primer and a J-beta primer mix. From the 5' RACE reads, TCRdb called clonotypes with MiXCR, one entry per CDR3 protein. This sample has 780,000 or so distinct CDR3 sequences, with around three fifths found just once. The sequenced sample was blood. The receptor was isolated from a middle-aged man in good health. This chain uses TRBV24-1 with TRBJ2-1, with D perhaps matching TRBD2 (5 bases). CDR3 coding DNA: TGTGCCACCAGTTCGACGGGGTGGGCTTACAATGAGCAGTTCTTC. Encoded protein: CATSSTGWAYNEQFF.